The 30 T cell receptor beta chains below all came from one sample that was sequenced in a study of blood T cell repertoires in COVID-19. Only in-frame clones appear in the TCRdb table, and some are missing; sequencing was by immunoSEQ multiplex PCR. The sample lists roughly 87,000 clones, 86% seen once, with roughly 25% in the top ten. Sequencing used peripheral blood. The receptor source for this set is a human donor in a cohort sampled during active COVID-19.

A single count supports this clone. This chain uses TRBV5-4 with TRBJ1-1; tentatively, D is TRBD1 (5 bases). Trimming cost V 3 bases and J 4 bases, with 19 bases left between them. This CDR3 region has 16 residues. The germline V gene encodes CDR1 SGHNT and CDR2 YYREEE (reference sequence). CDR3 DNA sequence: TGTGCCAGCAGCTCACCCCCCCAGGGAGGGAGCACTGAAGCTTTCTTT. This translates into CASSSPPQGGSTEAFF.

This sequence joins TRBV6-5 and TRBJ2-7, with 7 bases aligning to TRBD1. The CDR3 runs 14 residues. Germline assignment: CDR1 MNHEY and CDR2 SVGAGI. The J segment lost 4 bases and the V segment lost 5 bases, leaving 8 bases of the junction unmatched. CDR3 loop: CASSPRTGGYEQYF. CDR3 nucleotide sequence: TGTGCCAGCAGTCCCCGGACAGGCGGTTACGAGCAGTACTTC.

This clone turned up a few times. J is TRBJ2-2 and V is TRBV12-5, with TRBD2 matching 9 bases. The CDR3 length is 14 residues. Trimming removed 7 bases from V and 5 bases from J; junction bases left unmatched: 5. The germline CDR1 and CDR2 sequences are LGHNT and FRNRAP. CDR3 sequence reads: CASAASGNTGELFF. The CDR3 nucleotides are TGTGCTAGTGCAGCTAGCGGGAATACCGGGGAGCTGTTTTTT. Full variable domain (missing parts from reference TRBV12-5 and TRBJ2-2): DARVTQTPRHKVTEMGQEVTMRCQPILGHNTVFWYRQTMMQGLELLAYFRNRAPLDDSGMPKDRFSAEMPDATLATLKIQPSEPRDSAVYFCASAASGNTGELFFGEGSRLTVL.

The V and J genes are TRBV9 and TRBJ2-7; a possible D gene is TRBD2 (5 bases). Trimming removed 3 bases from V and 6 bases from J, with 10 bases in between. CDR3 length: 12 residues. Looked up from germline, CDR1 is SGDLS and CDR2 is YYNGEE. The CDR3 DNA reads TGTGCCAGCAGCGCCCGAGAGGGCGAGCAGTACTTC. Translating it yields CASSAREGEQYF.

The rearrangement uses TRBV19 and TRBJ2-5; D might be TRBD2 (6 bases). Germline V gene data show CDR1 as LNHDA and CDR2 as SQIVND (reference sequence). V was trimmed by 5 bases and J by 1 base, leaving 17 bases between them. There are 16 residues in the CDR3. The CDR3 DNA sequence: TGTGCCAGTAGTGACCCGGGACTCCCCCCCCAAGAGACCCAGTACTTC. Translated, it gives CASSDPGLPPQETQYF.

The V and J genes are TRBV5-6 and TRBJ2-7, with a weak D call TRBD1 (6 bases). This CDR3 is built from 16 residues. The V gene lost 6 bases and the J gene lost 5 bases, with 24 bases spanning the gap. CDR1 is SGHDT, CDR2 YYEEEE, per germline. For the CDR3, the DNA is TGTGCCAGCACCAAAATCAGCGCAGGGGCCAGAAACGAGCAGTACTTC. Its translation: CASTKISAGARNEQYF.

The chain uses TRBV20-1 and TRBJ1-1; tentative D call: TRBD1 (5 bases). CDR3 size: 15 residues. Trimming removed 3 bases from V and 5 bases from J, with 19 bases in between. In germline, CDR1 is DFQATT, CDR2 SNEGSKA (reference sequence). DNA of the CDR3: TGCAGTGCTAGTACCGGACGGACGGGGGGGACTGAAGCTTTCTTT. It translates to CSASTGRTGGTEAFF.

The chain combines TRBV27 with TRBJ1-1, with TRBD1 matching 8 bases. The CDR3 runs 15 residues. V dropped 2 bases and J dropped 5; count of bases not matched to a gene: 7. Germline values: CDR1 MNHEY, CDR2 SMNVEV (reference sequence). CDR3 sequence: CASSLVGQGATEAFF. The CDR3 nucleotides are TGTGCCAGCAGTTTAGTCGGGCAGGGGGCGACTGAAGCTTTCTTT.

The genes are TRBV20-1 and TRBJ1-1; no reliable D call. The CDR3 loop spans 11 amino acids. The germline CDR1 and CDR2 sequences are DFQATT and SNEGSKA (reference sequence). Trimming pared 3 bases from V and 1 base from J, leaving 3 bases between. This CDR3 is CSASQNTEAFF. As DNA, the CDR3 is TGCAGTGCTAGTCAGAACACTGAAGCTTTCTTT.

This clone was found once. The chain employs TRBV19 and TRBJ2-5, with 14 nucleotides matching TRBD2. The CDR3 spans 19 residues. V shed 1 base and J 4 bases; nucleotides not matched to a gene: 11. Germline CDR1 reads LNHDA; CDR2 reads SQIVND (reference sequence). For the CDR3, the DNA is TGTGCCAGTAGTATAGGAGGACTAGCGGGGGGACCGGCTCGAGAGACCCAGTACTTC. It specifies CASSIGGLAGGPARETQYF.

The rearrangement links TRBV14 to TRBJ1-1; TRBD1 aligns across 9 bases. The germline V gene encodes CDR1 SGHDN and CDR2 FVKESK. CDR3 length: 13 residues. The V segment lost 1 base and the J segment 11 bases; nucleotides outside the gene matches: 5. Here the CDR3 DNA reads TGTGCCAGCAGCCAAGTACAGGGGGCGAGGGCTTTCTTT. It specifies CASSQVQGARAFF.

The chain carries TRBV16 and TRBJ2-3, with D possibly matching TRBD1 (6 bases). Trimming removed 4 bases from V and 8 bases from J, with 13 bases in between. The germline CDR1 and CDR2 sequences are KGHSY and FQNENV. The CDR3 length is 13 residues. CDR3 nucleotide sequence: TGTGCCAGCAGCCGTACAGGGATTGGTACGCAGTATTTT. Protein product: CASSRTGIGTQYF.

This chain uses TRBV6-6 with TRBJ2-1, with 7 bases that match TRBD2. The V and J ends lost 6 bases and 7 bases, in that order; junction bases with no gene match: 6. CDR1 and CDR2 (germline): MNHNY, SVGAGI (reference sequence). The length of the CDR3 is 13 residues. The CDR3 sequence: CASRVAGSNEQFF. The CDR3 region has the DNA TGTGCCAGCAGGGTAGCGGGCTCGAATGAGCAGTTCTTC.

The chain uses TRBV11-2 and TRBJ2-3, with 8 bases that match TRBD1. Looked up from germline, CDR1 is SGHAT and CDR2 is FQNNGV. With 3 bases clipped from V and 4 bases from J, the junction kept 3 bases outside the gene matches. The CDR3 runs 14 residues. The CDR3 loop reads CASSFQGAADTQYF. The CDR3 DNA sequence: TGTGCCAGCAGCTTCCAGGGGGCGGCAGATACGCAGTATTTT.

This chain uses TRBV12-5 with TRBJ2-7, with 9 bases identical to TRBD1. The CDR3 runs to 16 residues. J was trimmed by 2 bases and V by 6 bases; bases with no gene match: 11. CDR1 LGHNT and CDR2 FRNRAP come from the germline V gene. The CDR3 DNA is TGTGCTAGTGGGTGGACCGGGACAGGGATGCCCTACGAGCAGTACTTC. As protein: CASGWTGTGMPYEQYF.

This chain links TRBV6-5 with TRBJ1-6; D gene unclear. The CDR3 has 14 residues. In germline, CDR1 is MNHEY, CDR2 SVGAGI. V lost 0 bases and J 9 bases, leaving 9 bases between the germline ends. The CDR3 nucleotides are TGTGCCAGCAGTTACTCACCGGAGGGTTCACCCCTCCACTTT. Translated, it gives CASSYSPEGSPLHF.

In its sample, this clone was seen a few times. V is TRBV3-1 (or the pseudogene TRBV3-2) and J is TRBJ1-1; 7 nucleotides line up with TRBD1. Germline V gene sequence: CDR1 LGHDT, CDR2 YNNKEL (reference sequence). The CDR3 is made up of 15 amino acids. J lost 3 bases, V lost 4 bases, and 8 bases had no gene match. The chain's CDR3 is CASSPSTTGDTEAFF. DNA of the CDR3: TGTGCCAGCAGCCCATCGACTACAGGGGACACTGAAGCTTTCTTT.

The rearrangement uses TRBV19 and TRBJ1-1; no definite D call. The CDR3 spans 11 residues. The V and J ends lost 5 bases and 13 bases respectively, with 14 bases between them. Germline V gives CDR1 LNHDA, CDR2 SQIVND (reference sequence). CDR3 amino acids: CASSLGAVGFF. In DNA form, the CDR3 reads TGTGCCAGTAGTCTAGGAGCCGTCGGTTTCTTT.

J is TRBJ2-5 and V is TRBV5-1, with D tentatively TRBD1 (5 bases). The CDR3 loop spans 16 amino acids. Germline CDR1 reads SGHRS; CDR2 reads YFSETQ. The V end lost 0 bases, the J end lost 3 bases, and 15 bases lay between the germline ends. This CDR3 reads CASSLELGPREETQYF. The CDR3 DNA reads TGCGCCAGCAGCTTGGAGCTGGGGCCAAGGGAAGAGACCCAGTACTTC. The full variable domain, in which reference TRBV5-1 and TRBJ2-5 provide the parts outside the CDR3, is KAGVTQTPRYLIKTRGQQVTLSCSPISGHRSVSWYQQTPGQGLQFLFEYFSETQRNKGNFPGRFSGRQFSNSRSEMNVSTLELGDSALYLCASSLELGPREETQYFGPGTRLLVL.

There are a few counts of this clone. Written as DNA, the CDR3 is TGTGCCAGCAGCCAACAGGGGGCCTCCCTTTACTCTGGGGCCAACGTCCTGACTTTC. Translation: CASSQQGASLYSGANVLTF. The rearrangement links TRBV7-9 to TRBJ2-6; 9 bases align to TRBD1. Germline V CDR1 and CDR2: SEHNR, FQNEAQ (reference sequence). V was pared by 5 bases and J by 0 bases, with 11 bases of the junction left unmatched. The CDR3 is made up of 19 amino acids. Together with reference TRBV7-9 and TRBJ2-6, the CDR3 gives the full variable domain: DTGVSQNPRHKITKRGQNVTFRCDPISEHNRLYWYRQTLGQGPEFLTYFQNEAQLEKSRLLSDRFSAERPKGSFSTLEIQRTEQGDSAMYLCASSQQGASLYSGANVLTFGAGSRLTVL.

The rearrangement uses TRBV7-2 and TRBJ1-1, with TRBD1 as a possible D gene (5 bases). This CDR3 is built from 14 residues. Germline lookup yields CDR1 SGHTA and CDR2 FQGNSA. Trimming pared 1 base from V and 1 base from J, leaving 7 bases between. Here the CDR3 reads CASSLEGKNTEAFF. CDR3 in DNA: TGTGCCAGCAGCTTAGAGGGGAAGAACACTGAAGCTTTCTTT.

V usage is TRBV7-3 and J usage is TRBJ1-1; TRBD1 matches 9 bases. Germline assignment: CDR1 SGHTA and CDR2 FQGTGA. Germline trimming cut 5 bases from V and 4 bases from J; bases unmatched to any gene: 8. The CDR3 has 15 residues. The CDR3 coding sequence is TGTGCCAGCAGCCCAACAGGGGGCAGGGCCACTGAAGCTTTCTTT. Residues: CASSPTGGRATEAFF.

The chain joins TRBV5-1 to TRBJ2-5; 7 bases agree with TRBD1. The germline CDR1 and CDR2 sequences are SGHRS and YFSETQ. The length of the CDR3 is 16 residues. J was trimmed by 2 bases and V by 4 bases; bases with no gene match: 11. CDR3: CASSRGDSGIQETQYF. The CDR3 nucleotides read TGCGCCAGCAGCCGAGGGGACAGTGGGATACAAGAGACCCAGTACTTC.

Of note for this clone: The identical CDR3 is also encoded by other nucleotide sequences in the sample. The chain couples TRBV7-8 to TRBJ2-7; 7 nucleotides agree with TRBD1. Trimming removed 5 bases from V and 0 bases from J; junction bases left unmatched: 4. The CDR3 is 14 amino acids. Per germline, CDR1 SGHVS and CDR2 FQNEAQ. Here the CDR3 reads CASSLRDSSYEQYF. CDR3 sequence (DNA): TGTGCCAGCAGCCTCAGGGACAGCTCCTACGAGCAGTACTTC.

The J gene is TRBJ2-3, the V gene TRBV7-2, with TRBD1 identical over 8 bases. CDR1 SGHTA and CDR2 FQGNSA come from the germline V gene. Trimming at V came to 5 bases and at J to 3 bases, leaving 7 bases not matched to a gene. The CDR3 is made up of 15 amino acids. CDR3 DNA: TGTGCCAGCAGCCAGTACAGGGGGGCGACAGATACGCAGTATTTT. Protein sequence: CASSQYRGATDTQYF.

The V and J genes are TRBV7-9 and TRBJ2-5, with a tentative D call TRBD1 (6 bases). From germline, CDR1 is SEHNR and CDR2 FQNEAQ (reference sequence). Trimming left V 5 bases short and J 5 bases short, with 18 bases between. CDR3 length: 15 residues. The CDR3 loop is CASSPGIRGRETQYF. The DNA of the CDR3 is TGTGCCAGCAGCCCCGGGATCAGGGGTAGGGAGACCCAGTACTTC.

The V call is TRBV4-3, the J call TRBJ2-7; 7 bases are a match to TRBD1. J lost 5 bases, V lost 1 base, and 2 bases had no gene match. Germline V CDR1 and CDR2: LGHNA, YSLEER. The CDR3 is made up of 13 amino acids. The CDR3 here is CASSQGQGDEQYF. CDR3 coding DNA: TGCGCCAGCAGCCAAGGACAGGGCGACGAGCAGTACTTC.

The chain carries TRBV5-4 and TRBJ2-6, with a tentative D call TRBD1 (6 bases). The length of the CDR3 is 15 residues. Per the germline V gene, CDR1 is SGHNT and CDR2 is YYREEE (reference sequence). The V gene lost 1 base and the J gene lost 4 bases, with 9 bases spanning the gap. The CDR3 DNA sequence: TGTGCCAGCAGCTTGAAGGGGACAGGGGCCAACGTCCTGACTTTC. This encodes CASSLKGTGANVLTF.

V usage is TRBV7-9 and J usage is TRBJ2-1, with 14 positions matching TRBD2. CDR1 is SEHNR and CDR2 is FQNEAQ in the germline V gene (reference sequence). V trimming: 5 bases; J trimming: 15 bases; junction bases outside the gene matches: 6. The CDR3 extends over 13 amino acids. CDR3 coding DNA: TGTGCCAGCAGCCAAGGGACTAGCGGGAGTTGGTTCTTC. Its protein product is CASSQGTSGSWFF.

The chain carries TRBV14 and TRBJ2-3, with D perhaps TRBD2 (5 bases). V shed 1 base and J shed 6 bases, with 11 bases lying between them. The V gene's germline CDR1 is SGHDN and CDR2 FVKESK. CDR3 length equals 14 residues. CDR3 bases: TGTGCCAGCAGCCAAGTGCCGCCGGGGGATACGCAGTATTTT. Translating it yields CASSQVPPGDTQYF.